One sample yielded the 15 T cell receptor beta chains listed below, sequenced in a study of shared clonotypes between healthy human individuals. Here immunoSEQ multiplex PCR was the method, and the copy in TCRdb shows in-frame clones only, minus some. The table shows 2 million to 2.5 million clones, with more than 85% occurring only once. What was sequenced was naive CD4+ T cells from PBMCs. This sample's subset: CD45RA+ positively selected. The origin of the receptors is a man younger than 35 in good health. Some clones in this sample may be carry-over from other donors' samples.

In nucleotides, the CDR3 is TGTGCCAGCAGCCCGGGACAGGCGAGCAATGAGCAGTTCTTC. Translation: CASSPGQASNEQFF. The chain combines TRBV7-7 with TRBJ2-1, with TRBD1 matching over 8 bases. J was trimmed by 6 bases and V by 5 bases; bases with no gene match: 6. The length of the CDR3 is 14 residues. The germline V gene encodes CDR1 SSHAT and CDR2 FNYEAQ (reference sequence).

This clone was detected once. The V call is TRBV27, the J call TRBJ2-7; 7 positions agree with TRBD1. CDR3 size: 13 residues. Germline lookup yields CDR1 MNHEY and CDR2 SMNVEV (reference sequence). With 6 bases clipped from V and 7 bases from J, the junction kept 9 bases outside the gene matches. The CDR3 nucleotides read TGTGCCAGCAGGCCCCGGGACAGTGGGGAGCAGTACTTC. Amino acids: CASRPRDSGEQYF.

This chain joins TRBV11-3 and TRBJ2-1; D not certain. The CDR3 loop spans 12 amino acids. V gave up 3 bases and J gave up 6 bases, with 6 bases separating them. The germline CDR1 and CDR2 sequences are SGHNT and YENEEA. The CDR3 is CASSFSLNEQFF. Here the CDR3 DNA reads TGTGCCAGCAGCTTCAGTCTCAATGAGCAGTTCTTC. The entire variable domain, with the rest obtained from reference TRBV11-3 and TRBJ2-1, is as follows: EAGVVQSPRYKIIEKKQPVAFWCNPISGHNTLYWYLQNLGQGPELLIRYENEEAVDDSQLPKDRFSAERLKGVDSTLKIQPAELGDSAVYLCASSFSLNEQFFGPGTRLTVL.

This clone was detected only a few times. The rearrangement uses TRBV5-1 and TRBJ2-1; D gene ambiguous. The length of the CDR3 is 15 residues. Germline CDR1 and CDR2: SGHRS and YFSETQ. V lost 6 bases and J lost 0, with 13 bases in between. The CDR3 DNA follows: TGCGCCAGCAAGGTTTCGGTGAGCTCCTACAATGAGCAGTTCTTC. The encoded protein is CASKVSVSSYNEQFF.

This chain joins TRBV5-1 and TRBJ2-5; D may be TRBD1 (5 bases). Germline loops: CDR1 SGHRS, CDR2 YFSETQ. This CDR3 contains 16 residues. V lost 3 bases and J lost 1, with 16 bases in between. The CDR3 region has the DNA TGCGCCAGCAGCTCCGGGCCCCAGGGTGGCCAAGAGACCCAGTACTTC. Its protein product is CASSSGPQGGQETQYF.

The chain is built from TRBV4-1 and TRBJ2-1, with D perhaps TRBD2 (5 bases). Deletions cut 1 base from V and 9 bases from J, with 19 bases between. Germline-derived CDR1 and CDR2 are MGHRA and YSYEKL. The length of the CDR3 is 16 residues. The chain's CDR3 is CASSQVPGGGSSEQFF. The DNA of the CDR3 is TGCGCCAGCAGCCAAGTCCCCGGCGGAGGATCAAGTGAGCAGTTCTTC.

On this clone itself: Other DNA sequences from this sample encode an identical CDR3 as well. The chain combines TRBV6-5 with TRBJ2-7, with D tentatively TRBD1 or TRBD2 (5 bases each). With 6 bases removed from V and 1 base from J, the gap between germline ends came to 10 bases. CDR1 and CDR2 (germline): MNHEY, SVGAGI. CDR3 size: 13 residues. CDR3 amino acids: CASRRDGSYEQYF. DNA for the CDR3: TGTGCCAGCAGACGGGACGGATCCTACGAGCAGTACTTC.

V is TRBV6-6 and J is TRBJ2-3, with a tentative D call TRBD2 (6 bases). The CDR3 is made up of 16 amino acids. Germline CDR1 reads MNHNY; CDR2 reads SVGAGI (reference sequence). The ends were cut back, 0 bases at V and 0 bases at J, with 10 bases in the middle. CDR3 nucleotide sequence: TGTGCCAGCAGTTACTCCGGGGGTTTTAGCACAGATACGCAGTATTTT. It specifies CASSYSGGFSTDTQYF.

V gene TRBV6-6 combines with J gene TRBJ2-7; D is possibly TRBD1 (6 bases). The CDR3 spans 14 residues. Trimming stripped 5 bases from V and 3 bases from J, with 14 bases between. Germline CDR1 and CDR2: MNHNY and SVGAGI (reference sequence). In DNA, the CDR3 is TGTGCCAGCAGTCAACAGGGAATGGGCTACGAGCAGTACTTC. Protein: CASSQQGMGYEQYF.

This sequence joins TRBV6-5 and TRBJ2-7; a weak D match, TRBD2 (5 bases). The CDR3 extends over 14 amino acids. Per germline, CDR1 MNHEY and CDR2 SVGAGI. With 6 bases removed from V and 1 base from J, the gap between germline ends came to 13 bases. The CDR3 is CASRTLTGSYEQYF. For the CDR3, the DNA is TGTGCCAGCAGGACCCTAACGGGGTCCTACGAGCAGTACTTC.

The genes are TRBV5-4 and TRBJ2-3; D unclear. This CDR3 is built from 15 residues. Germline V CDR1 and CDR2: SGHNT, YYREEE (reference sequence). With 0 bases removed from V and 4 bases from J, the gap between germline ends came to 12 bases. CDR3 in DNA: TGTGCCAGCAGCTTGGGGTTCGGGCCGTCAGATACGCAGTATTTT. Translating it yields CASSLGFGPSDTQYF.

This clone was seen more than once but under ten times. The chain links TRBV28 to TRBJ2-2, with D tentatively TRBD1 or TRBD2 (5 bases each). The CDR3 contains 14 residues. Trimming shortened V by 5 bases and J by 3 bases, and 10 bases separated the two germline ends. CDR1 is MDHEN and CDR2 is SYDVKM in the germline V gene. CDR3: CASSTMGDTGELFF. The CDR3 DNA sequence: TGTGCCAGCAGTACCATGGGGGACACCGGGGAGCTGTTTTTT.

CDR3: CASSWGQTGTEAFF. The DNA for the CDR3 is TGTGCCAGCAGCTGGGGACAGACGGGCACTGAAGCTTTCTTT. The rearrangement uses TRBV7-2 and TRBJ1-1, with 7 nucleotides matching TRBD1. Germline CDR1 reads SGHTA; CDR2 reads FQGNSA. This CDR3 comprises 14 residues. V lost 4 bases and J lost 4; bases outside the gene matches: 6. Full variable domain (outside the CDR3, taken from reference TRBV7-2 and TRBJ1-1): GAGVSQSPSNKVTEKGKDVELRCDPISGHTALYWYRQSLGQGLEFLIYFQGNSAPDKSGLPSDRFSAERTGGSVSTLTIQRTQQEDSAVYLCASSWGQTGTEAFFGQGTRLTVV.

The chain is built from TRBV28 and TRBJ1-1, with TRBD1 matching over 9 bases. V was pared by 7 bases and J by 2 bases, with 8 bases of the junction left unmatched. Germline V gene data show CDR1 as MDHEN and CDR2 as SYDVKM. The CDR3 contains 15 residues. CDR3 DNA sequence: TGTGCCAGCAAGCCTCCGGGACAGGGAAACACTGAAGCTTTCTTT. This codes for CASKPPGQGNTEAFF.

V gene TRBV14 combines with J gene TRBJ1-1; TRBD1 matches 7 bases. CDR1 SGHDN and CDR2 FVKESK come from the germline V gene. This CDR3 is 15 amino acids long. The J segment lost 1 base and the V segment lost 2 bases, leaving 4 bases of the junction unmatched. Here the CDR3 DNA reads TGTGCCAGCAGCCAAATCGGGACAGCGAACACTGAAGCTTTCTTT. Residues: CASSQIGTANTEAFF.